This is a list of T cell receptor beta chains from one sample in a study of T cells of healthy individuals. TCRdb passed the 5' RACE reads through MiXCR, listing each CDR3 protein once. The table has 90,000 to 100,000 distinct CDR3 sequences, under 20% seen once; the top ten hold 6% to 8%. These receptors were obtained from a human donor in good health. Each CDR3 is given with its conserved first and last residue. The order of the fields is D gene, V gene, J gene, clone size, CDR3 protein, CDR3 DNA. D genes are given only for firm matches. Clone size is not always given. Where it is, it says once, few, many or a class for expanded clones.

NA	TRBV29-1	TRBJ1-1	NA	CSVDPTIGNTEAFF	TGCAGCGTTGACCCGACGATAGGGAACACTGAAGCTTTCTTT
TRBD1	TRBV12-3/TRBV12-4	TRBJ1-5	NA	CASSLTGVQPQHF	TGTGCCAGCAGTTTAACAGGGGTACAGCCCCAGCATTTT
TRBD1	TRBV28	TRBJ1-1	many	CASSVNRGSAFF	TGTGCCAGCAGTGTCAACAGGGGATCCGCTTTCTTT
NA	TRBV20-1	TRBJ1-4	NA	CSAISPAATNEKLFF	TGCAGTGCTATTTCCCCAGCTGCAACTAATGAAAAACTGTTTTTT
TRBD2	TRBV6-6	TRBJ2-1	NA	CASTQREGREQFF	TGTGCCAGCACCCAGCGGGAGGGCCGAGAGCAGTTCTTC
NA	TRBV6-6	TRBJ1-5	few	CASSYSPPQGSNQPQHF	TGTGCCAGCAGTTACTCCCCACCACAGGGCTCCAATCAGCCCCAGCATTTT
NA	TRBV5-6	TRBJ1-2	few	CASSLYRTGHTF	TGTGCCAGCAGCTTGTATCGAACAGGGCACACCTTC
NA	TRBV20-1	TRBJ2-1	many	CSASPSLGWDNEQFF	TGCAGTGCTAGCCCCTCACTGGGGTGGGACAATGAGCAGTTCTTC
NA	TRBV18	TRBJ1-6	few	CASSTTSQTDSPLHF	TGTGCCAGCTCGACAACTAGCCAGACGGATTCACCCCTCCACTTT
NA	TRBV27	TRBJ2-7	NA	CASSLQTARGKQYF	TGTGCCAGCAGTTTACAGACCGCTAGGGGAAAGCAGTACTTC
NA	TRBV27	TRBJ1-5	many	CASSPAPRTGSNQPQHF	TGTGCCAGCAGTCCCGCCCCTAGGACGGGGAGCAATCAGCCCCAGCATTTT
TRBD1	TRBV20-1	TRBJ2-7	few	CSATEYRGVGSEQYF	TGCAGTGCTACCGAATACAGGGGAGTGGGGAGCGAGCAGTACTTC
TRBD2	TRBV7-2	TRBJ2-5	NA	CASSPSGRTSGGGGTQYF	TGTGCCAGCAGCCCTTCCGGGAGGACTAGCGGGGGCGGGGGGACCCAGTACTTC
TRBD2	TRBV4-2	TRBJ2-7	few	CASSQDGAGDSYEQYF	TGTGCCAGCAGCCAAGACGGCGCGGGAGATTCCTACGAGCAGTACTTC
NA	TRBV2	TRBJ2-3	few	CATHSDSDTQYF	TGTGCCACCCACTCGGATTCAGATACGCAGTATTTT
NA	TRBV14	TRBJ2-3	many	CASSLQMPLRPDTQYF	TGTGCCAGCAGCCTGCAGATGCCCCTAAGACCAGATACGCAGTATTTT
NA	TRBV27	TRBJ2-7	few	CASSHRVPSYEQYF	TGTGCCAGCAGCCACCGGGTCCCTTCCTACGAGCAGTACTTC
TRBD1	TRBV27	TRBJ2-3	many	CASGVAGQAILTTDTQYF	TGTGCCAGCGGGGTGGCAGGACAGGCTATCCTTACGACAGATACGCAGTATTTT
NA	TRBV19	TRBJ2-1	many	CASSMGQSSYNEQFF	TGTGCCAGTAGTATGGGGCAGAGCTCCTACAATGAGCAGTTCTTC
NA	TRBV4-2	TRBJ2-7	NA	CASSQDLDGTVPYEQYF	TGTGCCAGCAGCCAAGATCTTGATGGGACGGTGCCCTACGAGCAGTACTTC
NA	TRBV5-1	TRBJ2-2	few	CASSPFNTGELFF	TGCGCCAGCAGCCCCTTTAACACCGGGGAGCTGTTTTTT
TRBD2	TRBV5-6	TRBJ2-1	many	CASSFPRSGGANEQFF	TGTGCCAGCAGCTTTCCGCGCAGCGGGGGTGCCAATGAGCAGTTCTTC
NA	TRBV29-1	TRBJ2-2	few	CSVEKFGTGYTGERFF	TGCAGCGTTGAAAAGTTTGGGACCGGCTACACCGGGGAGCGGTTTTTT
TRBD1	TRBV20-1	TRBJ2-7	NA	CSAVGQGWAEQYF	TGCAGTGCTGTGGGACAGGGCTGGGCCGAGCAGTACTTC
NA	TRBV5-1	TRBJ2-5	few	CASSLPGASIEETQYF	TGCGCCAGCAGCCTCCCCGGGGCCAGCATTGAAGAGACCCAGTACTTC
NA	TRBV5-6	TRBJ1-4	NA	CASSLVHWSEKLFF	TGTGCCAGCAGCTTGGTTCACTGGAGTGAAAAACTGTTTTTT
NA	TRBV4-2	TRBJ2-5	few	CASSQVYFEETQYF	TGTGCCAGCAGCCAAGTCTATTTTGAAGAGACCCAGTACTTC
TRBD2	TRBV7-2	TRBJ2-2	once	CASSLVAGVAGELFF	TGTGCCAGCAGCTTAGTTGCGGGGGTAGCCGGGGAGCTGTTTTTT
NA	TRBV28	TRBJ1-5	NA	CASRTVRVRHQPQHF	TGTGCCAGCAGGACGGTACGGGTTAGACATCAGCCCCAGCATTTT
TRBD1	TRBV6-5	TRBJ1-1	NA	CASSYSSSSGGRTEAFF	TGTGCCAGCAGTTACTCGAGCAGCTCAGGGGGTCGGACTGAAGCTTTCTTT